The entry that follows covers one T cell receptor beta chain sequence. This sample is drawn from a study of blood T cell repertoires in COVID-19. Study-level information: Acute and convalescent COVID-19 samples came from the United States, Italy and Spain. PBMCs, B-cell-depleted T cells, or T cells were the source of the cDNA or gDNA that made up the material.

Generated by immunoSEQ multiplex PCR, the TCRdb table keeps only in-frame clones and is missing some. The data hold around 150,000 clones, with under 90% observed a single time. The CDR3 sequence is 15 residues long. Germline V gene sequence: CDR1 MNHEY, CDR2 SVGAGI. The trim removed 6 bases at V and 2 bases at J, leaving 10 bases unmatched. The age range of participants was roughly 18 to 90 years, with residence in roughly 25 US areas. Participant-given clinical history determined each cohort assignment. The rearrangement uses TRBV6-5 and TRBJ2-7; 7 nucleotides align to TRBD1. This TCR derives from a woman aged 60-75 years who had recovered from COVID-19. Material: PBMCs or T cells enriched from blood (not recorded which). The CDR3 here is CASSRTGQLTYEQYF. The CDR3 nucleotides read TGTGCCAGCAGCCGAACGGGACAGCTCACCTACGAGCAGTACTTC.